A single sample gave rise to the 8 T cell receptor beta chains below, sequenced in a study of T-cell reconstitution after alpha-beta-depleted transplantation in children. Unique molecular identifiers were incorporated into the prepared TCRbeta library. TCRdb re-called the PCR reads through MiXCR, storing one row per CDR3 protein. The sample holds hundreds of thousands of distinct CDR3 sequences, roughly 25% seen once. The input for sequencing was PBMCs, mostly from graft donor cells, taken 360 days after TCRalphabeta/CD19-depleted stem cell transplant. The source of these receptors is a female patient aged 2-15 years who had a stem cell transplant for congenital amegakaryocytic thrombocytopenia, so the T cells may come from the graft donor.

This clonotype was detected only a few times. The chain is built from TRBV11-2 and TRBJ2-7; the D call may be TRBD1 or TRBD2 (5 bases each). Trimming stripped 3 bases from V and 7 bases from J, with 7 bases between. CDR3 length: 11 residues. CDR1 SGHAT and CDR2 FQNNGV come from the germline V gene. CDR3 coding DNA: TGTGCCAGCAGCTTCTGGGGGGAGCAGTACTTC. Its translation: CASSFWGEQYF.

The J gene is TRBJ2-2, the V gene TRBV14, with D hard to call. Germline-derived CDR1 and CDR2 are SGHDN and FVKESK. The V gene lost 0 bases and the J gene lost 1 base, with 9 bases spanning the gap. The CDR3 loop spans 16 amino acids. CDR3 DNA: TGTGCCAGCAGCCAAGAAGGTATAGGGAACACCGGGGAGCTGTTTTTT. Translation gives CASSQEGIGNTGELFF.

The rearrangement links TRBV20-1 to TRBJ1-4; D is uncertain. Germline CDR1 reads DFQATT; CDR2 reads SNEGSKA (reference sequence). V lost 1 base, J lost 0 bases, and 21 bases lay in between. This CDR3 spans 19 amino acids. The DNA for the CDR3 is TGCAGTGCTAGAGCCATCGCCGGGGATCGGAGGGCAACTAATGAAAAACTGTTTTTT. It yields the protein CSARAIAGDRRATNEKLFF.

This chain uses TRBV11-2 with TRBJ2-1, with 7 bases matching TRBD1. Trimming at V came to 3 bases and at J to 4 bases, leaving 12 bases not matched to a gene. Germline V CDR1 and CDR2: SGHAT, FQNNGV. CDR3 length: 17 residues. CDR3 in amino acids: CASSFWVGDREYNEQFF. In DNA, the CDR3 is TGTGCCAGCAGCTTCTGGGTGGGAGACAGGGAATACAATGAGCAGTTCTTC.

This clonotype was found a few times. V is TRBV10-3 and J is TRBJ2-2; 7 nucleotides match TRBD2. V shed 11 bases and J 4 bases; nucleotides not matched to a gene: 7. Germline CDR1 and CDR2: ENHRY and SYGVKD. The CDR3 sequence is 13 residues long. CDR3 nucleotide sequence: TGTGCCTCGGGCGGGAGCCCCACCGGGGAGCTGTTTTTT. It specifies CASGGSPTGELFF.

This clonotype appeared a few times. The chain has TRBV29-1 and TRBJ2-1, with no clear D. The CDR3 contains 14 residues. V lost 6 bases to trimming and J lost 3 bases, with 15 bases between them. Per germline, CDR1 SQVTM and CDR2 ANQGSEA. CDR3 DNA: TGCAGCGTCCCCGCCTCGGCTAACTACAATGAGCAGTTCTTC. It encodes CSVPASANYNEQFF.

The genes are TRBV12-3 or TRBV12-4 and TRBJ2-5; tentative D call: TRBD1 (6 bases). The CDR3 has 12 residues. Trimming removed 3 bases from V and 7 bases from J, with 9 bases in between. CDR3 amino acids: CASSFRGMTQYF. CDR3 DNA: TGTGCCAGCAGTTTTAGGGGGATGACCCAGTACTTC.

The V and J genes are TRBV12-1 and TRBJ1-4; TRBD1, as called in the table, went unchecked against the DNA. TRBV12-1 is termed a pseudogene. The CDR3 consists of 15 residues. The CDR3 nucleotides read TGTGCCAGCAGCGCCGGGACAGGGAAGGAAGAAAAACTGTTTTTT. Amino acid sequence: CASSAGTGKEEKLFF.